This TCR beta chain was found in a study of blood T cell repertoires in COVID-19. Study at large: Sites in the United States, Italy and Spain provided acute and convalescent COVID-19 samples. PBMCs, B-cell-depleted T cells, or T cells provided the cDNA or gDNA that made up the material.

With 3 bases removed from V and 6 bases from J, the gap between germline ends came to 21 bases. Germline values: CDR1 GTSNPN, CDR2 SVGIG (reference sequence). The CDR3 has 15 residues. Original handling: Nucleated cell counts were estimated from reference gene primer amplification. Sequencing used immunoSEQ multiplex PCR; TCRdb keeps in-frame clones, though not all of them. From that table come the V and J calls and clone size; the DNA was used to work out D and trimming. The sample lists 300,000 to 400,000 clones, about four fifths occurring once. Material: peripheral blood. The chain is built from TRBV30 and TRBJ2-7; weak D call: TRBD1 (5 bases). The sequence was obtained from a young man with active or convalescent COVID-19. The CDR3 loop is CAWSRLGPGVGEQYF. CDR3 DNA: TGTGCCTGGAGCCGACTGGGGCCTGGTGTCGGCGAGCAGTACTTC.